This TCR beta chain originates from a study of blood T cell repertoires in COVID-19. Study as a whole: There were acute and convalescent COVID-19 samples, and they came from the United States, Italy and Spain. T cells, B-cell-depleted T cells, or PBMCs provided the cDNA or gDNA that served as material.

The CDR3 is made up of 17 amino acids. The germline V gene has CDR1 ENHRY and CDR2 SYGVKD. V shed 0 bases and J 2 bases; nucleotides not matched to a gene: 8. In the original analysis: Scientists estimated how many nucleated cells there were by amplifying reference gene primers. Some clones are missing from TCRdb's copy, which holds only in-frame ones; the method was immunoSEQ multiplex PCR. That table furnishes V, J and clone size, whereas the DNA furnished D and trimming. This sample carries some 150,000 clones, about 80% of them seen once, and the ten largest clones take roughly 0.58%. The sequence was obtained from a man in his sixties with acute or convalescent COVID-19. The sequenced material came from peripheral blood. V gene TRBV10-3 combines with J gene TRBJ1-2; 8 bases fit TRBD1. The DNA for the CDR3 is TGTGCCATCAGTGAGTCTTCCGGCAGGGGGCGAAACTATGGCTACACCTTC. Translated, it gives CAISESSGRGRNYGYTF.